Listed here are 27 T cell receptor beta chains from one sample, sequenced in a study of OX40 agonist ivuxolimab in advanced cancers. Generated by immunoSEQ multiplex PCR, the TCRdb table keeps only in-frame clones and is missing some. Seen here are roughly 80,000 clones, roughly 85% observed once, and the top ten hold less than 2.5%. The source was CD4+ or CD8+ T cells sorted from blood, collected in a trial of the OX40 agonist ivuxolimab. The receptors originated from an adult with an advanced solid tumor such as melanoma, head and neck, liver or kidney cancer.

This clone was detected only a few times. The chain combines TRBV18 with TRBJ2-2; D is undetermined. Germline-derived CDR1 and CDR2 are KGHSH and LQKENI. Trimming stripped 5 bases from V and 2 bases from J, with 15 bases between. There are 16 residues in the CDR3. In nucleotides, the CDR3 is TGTGCCAGCTCAAAAACGGTACTAACTAACACCGGGGAGCTGTTTTTT. Amino acid sequence: CASSKTVLTNTGELFF.

The chain recombines TRBV7-2 with TRBJ2-3; no firm D call. CDR3 length: 13 amino acids. Trimming took off 1 base at V and 4 bases at J, with 6 bases between the two ends. Germline V gene data show CDR1 as SGHTA and CDR2 as FQGNSA. The CDR3 is CASSLERADTQYF. The DNA for the CDR3 is TGTGCCAGCAGCTTAGAACGGGCAGATACGCAGTATTTT. The full variable domain, with the rest looked up from reference TRBV7-2 and TRBJ2-3, is GAGVSQSPSNKVTEKGKDVELRCDPISGHTALYWYRQSLGQGLEFLIYFQGNSAPDKSGLPSDRFSAERTGGSVSTLTIQRTQQEDSAVYLCASSLERADTQYFGPGTRLTVL.

This clone was observed a few times. The chain combines TRBV19 with TRBJ2-7; D perhaps matches TRBD1 (5 bases). Germline V gene lookup returns CDR1 LNHDA and CDR2 SQIVND (reference sequence). The CDR3 has 14 amino acids. With 3 bases removed from V and 1 base from J, the gap between germline ends came to 10 bases. CDR3 DNA sequence: TGTGCCAGTAGTATTTTCAGGGAATCCTACGAGCAGTACTTC. Its protein is CASSIFRESYEQYF.

The chain is built from TRBV9 and TRBJ2-7, with TRBD1 matching over 9 bases. This CDR3 comprises 16 residues. V shed 3 bases, J shed 6 bases, and the junction held 13 bases outside the gene matches. Per the germline V gene, CDR1 is SGDLS and CDR2 is YYNGEE. The CDR3 spells CASSGRVTGGVIEQYF. In DNA form, the CDR3 reads TGTGCCAGCAGCGGTAGGGTTACAGGGGGCGTTATCGAGCAGTACTTC.

The J gene is TRBJ2-5, the V gene TRBV5-1, with TRBD2 matching 11 bases. Germline CDR1 reads SGHRS; CDR2 reads YFSETQ. The CDR3 totals 16 residues. V lost 2 bases, J lost 9 bases, and 12 bases stayed unmatched. This CDR3 reads CASSFGLAGGQGAQYF. The CDR3 DNA sequence: TGCGCCAGCAGCTTCGGGCTAGCGGGGGGCCAAGGGGCCCAGTACTTC.

This chain links TRBV6-1 with TRBJ1-2; the match to TRBD1 covers 7 bases. Trimming took 10 bases from V and 3 from J; bases not matched to a gene: 5. The CDR3 consists of 12 residues. Germline CDR1 MNHNS, CDR2 SASEGT. CDR3 coding DNA: TGTGCCACCGAGGGGGCCTACTATGGCTACACCTTC. Protein: CATEGAYYGYTF.

The CDR3 nucleotides read TGTGCCAGCAGTCACCCGACAGCCTACGAGCAGTACTTC. Protein product: CASSHPTAYEQYF. The chain carries TRBV28 and TRBJ2-7; D may be TRBD1 (5 bases). This CDR3 is built from 13 residues. Trimming removed 5 bases at V and 2 bases at J, with 10 bases between. CDR1 and CDR2 from the germline V gene are MDHEN and SYDVKM.

CDR3 nucleotide sequence: TGTGCCAGCAGCTTAAACGGGTATCAGCCCCAGCATTTT. Its translation is CASSLNGYQPQHF. This chain connects TRBV7-2 to TRBJ1-5; no definite D call. Germline loops: CDR1 SGHTA, CDR2 FQGNSA. Trimming shortened V by 2 bases and J by 5 bases, and 7 bases separated the two germline ends. This CDR3 is built from 13 residues.

This chain uses TRBV6-6 with TRBJ2-3; D may be TRBD1 or TRBD2 (6 bases each). Trimming left V 6 bases short and J 2 bases short, with 18 bases between. The CDR3 runs to 16 residues. Germline V gene sequence: CDR1 MNHNY, CDR2 SVGAGI (reference sequence). The CDR3 nucleotides read TGTGCCAGCAGCCGCCGCGACAGGCGGGACACAGATACGCAGTATTTT. Translated: CASSRRDRRDTDTQYF.

This clone was counted a few times. The chain joins TRBV7-6 to TRBJ2-6, with 7 bases lining up with TRBD1. The V and J ends lost 0 bases and 2 bases, in that order; junction bases with no gene match: 4. The germline V gene encodes CDR1 SGHVS and CDR2 FNYEAQ. The CDR3 sequence is 17 residues long. CDR3 loop: CASSLAKQGPGANVLTF. CDR3 bases: TGTGCCAGCAGCTTAGCGAAACAGGGGCCTGGGGCCAACGTCCTGACTTTC.

This chain joins TRBV6-1 and TRBJ1-4; 7 bases align to TRBD1. J lost 0 bases, V lost 7 bases, and 5 bases had no gene match. Germline V gene data show CDR1 as MNHNS and CDR2 as SASEGT. This CDR3 contains 15 residues. Here the CDR3 DNA reads TGTGCCAGCATCCTCGGACAGGCAACTAATGAAAAACTGTTTTTT. Its translation: CASILGQATNEKLFF.

V gene TRBV5-1 combines with J gene TRBJ2-3, with TRBD2 matching over 13 bases. This CDR3 has 16 amino acids. With V trimmed by 0 bases and J by 6 bases, 4 bases remained unmatched. Germline V gene lookup returns CDR1 SGHRS and CDR2 YFSETQ. CDR3 DNA: TGCGCCAGCAGCTTGGGACTAGCGGGAGGTGTGGATACGCAGTATTTT. Translation gives CASSLGLAGGVDTQYF. The full variable domain, in which reference TRBV5-1 and TRBJ2-3 provide the parts outside the CDR3, is KAGVTQTPRYLIKTRGQQVTLSCSPISGHRSVSWYQQTPGQGLQFLFEYFSETQRNKGNFPGRFSGRQFSNSRSEMNVSTLELGDSALYLCASSLGLAGGVDTQYFGPGTRLTVL.

There are a few counts of this clone. This rearrangement joins TRBV2 to TRBJ1-6; D not certain. Per germline, CDR1 SNHLY and CDR2 FYNNEI. The ends were cut back, 1 base at V and 8 bases at J, with 3 bases in the middle. The CDR3 is 12 residues long. The CDR3 reads CASSEGDSPLHF. As DNA, the CDR3 is TGTGCCAGCAGTGAAGGGGATTCACCCCTCCACTTT.

J is TRBJ2-1 and V is TRBV25-1; D is unresolved. V was pared by 2 bases and J by 2 bases, with 10 bases between. Germline CDR1 is MGHDK and CDR2 is SYGVNS. This CDR3 region has 15 residues. The DNA for the CDR3 is TGTGCCAGCAGTGAAGCTGCAAGGCCCTACAATGAGCAGTTCTTC. This gives the protein CASSEAARPYNEQFF.

V and J are TRBV7-2 and TRBJ2-7; tentative D call: TRBD2 (5 bases). This CDR3 is 14 amino acids long. With 3 bases removed from V and 0 bases from J, the gap between germline ends came to 9 bases. Germline V CDR1 and CDR2: SGHTA, FQGNSA. The CDR3 sequence is CASSFGLNSYEQYF. The CDR3 DNA is TGTGCCAGCAGCTTCGGACTGAACTCCTACGAGCAGTACTTC.

The chain combines TRBV19 with TRBJ1-2, with 7 bases identical to TRBD1. The CDR3 spans 16 residues. Germline-derived CDR1 and CDR2 are LNHDA and SQIVND (reference sequence). Trimming removed 6 bases from V and 2 bases from J; junction bases left unmatched: 12. The CDR3 spells CASRTVDRVSNYGYTF. The DNA for the CDR3 is TGTGCCAGTAGGACCGTTGACAGGGTTTCGAACTATGGCTACACCTTC.

The chain has TRBV6-6 and TRBJ1-1; no firm D call. The CDR3 runs 12 residues. Germline CDR1 is MNHNY and CDR2 is SVGAGI (reference sequence). The germline V and J ends were trimmed by 8 bases and 8 bases, with 15 bases remaining between them. This CDR3 reads CASLGKTSEAFF. CDR3 nucleotide sequence: TGTGCCAGCCTTGGGAAAACTAGCGAAGCTTTCTTT.

The chain is built from TRBV30 and TRBJ2-2, with TRBD1 identical over 9 bases. Germline assignment: CDR1 GTSNPN and CDR2 SVGIG (reference sequence). The V segment lost 3 bases and the J segment 4 bases; nucleotides outside the gene matches: 9. The CDR3 loop spans 16 amino acids. The CDR3 DNA sequence: TGTGCCTGGAGCGCCGGGACAGGGCCTTTCACCGGGGAGCTGTTTTTT. This sequence encodes CAWSAGTGPFTGELFF.

This chain joins TRBV2 and TRBJ2-5; D unclear. Germline V gene sequence: CDR1 SNHLY, CDR2 FYNNEI. The CDR3 runs to 14 residues. The V end lost 2 bases, the J end lost 1 base, and 8 bases lay between the germline ends. As DNA, the CDR3 is TGTGCCAGCAGTGAATCGTCGGGCCAAGAGACCCAGTACTTC. It codes for CASSESSGQETQYF. The full variable domain, in which reference TRBV2 and TRBJ2-5 provide the parts outside the CDR3, is EPEVTQTPSHQVTQMGQEVILRCVPISNHLYFYWYRQILGQKVEFLVSFYNNEISEKSEIFDDQFSVERPDGSNFTLKIRSTKLEDSAMYFCASSESSGQETQYFGPGTRLLVL.

The chain uses TRBV27 and TRBJ1-4; 9 bases are a match to TRBD1. The CDR3 totals 18 residues. The ends lost 4 bases at V and 2 bases at J; junction bases unmatched: 11. Looked up from germline, CDR1 is MNHEY and CDR2 is SMNVEV (reference sequence). The CDR3 region has the DNA TGTGCCAGCAGTTCACGGACAGGGGTCCGTGGTACTAATGAAAAACTGTTTTTT. Amino acids: CASSSRTGVRGTNEKLFF. Using reference TRBV27 and TRBJ1-4 for the parts outside the CDR3, the full variable domain is EAQVTQNPRYLITVTGKKLTVTCSQNMNHEYMSWYRQDPGLGLRQIYYSMNVEVTDKGDVPEGYKVSRKEKRNFPLILESPSPNQTSLYFCASSSRTGVRGTNEKLFFGSGTQLSVL.

The V and J genes are TRBV5-1 and TRBJ2-7; D is uncertain. The CDR3 covers 16 residues. V was shortened by 4 bases and J by 6 bases, with 23 bases between the two germline ends. Germline V CDR1 and CDR2: SGHRS, YFSETQ. The CDR3 sequence: CASSPSSRAAMGEQYF. The CDR3 coding sequence is TGCGCCAGCAGCCCCTCGTCCCGGGCGGCGATGGGCGAGCAGTACTTC.

Only a few counts were recorded for this clone. The V gene is TRBV2, the J gene TRBJ1-3, with D perhaps matching TRBD1 (5 bases). This CDR3 is built from 12 residues. The V gene lost 8 bases and the J gene lost 6 bases, with 11 bases spanning the gap. Per the germline V gene, CDR1 is SNHLY and CDR2 is FYNNEI. CDR3 in amino acids: CASDQGVNTIYF. CDR3 sequence (DNA): TGTGCCAGCGACCAGGGTGTAAACACCATATATTTT.

The chain has TRBV28 and TRBJ2-3; 8 bases are a match to TRBD1. CDR3 length equals 15 residues. Germline V gene lookup returns CDR1 MDHEN and CDR2 SYDVKM. V was pared by 6 bases and J by 6 bases, with 11 bases of the junction left unmatched. The CDR3: CASRFRDRLYDTQYF. CDR3 coding DNA: TGTGCCAGCAGGTTCCGGGACAGGTTATACGATACGCAGTATTTT. The full variable domain, in which reference TRBV28 and TRBJ2-3 provide the parts outside the CDR3, is DVKVTQSSRYLVKRTGEKVFLECVQDMDHENMFWYRQDPGLGLRLIYFSYDVKMKEKGDIPEGYSVSREKKERFSLILESASTNQTSMYLCASRFRDRLYDTQYFGPGTRLTVL.

The chain uses TRBV5-1 and TRBJ2-7, with unresolved D. CDR1 is SGHRS and CDR2 is YFSETQ in the germline V gene. Trimming shortened V by 2 bases and J by 2 bases, and 5 bases separated the two germline ends. CDR3 size: 12 residues. CDR3 residues: CASSLNTYEQYF. The CDR3 DNA reads TGCGCCAGCAGCTTAAATACCTACGAGCAGTACTTC.

Notes on this clone: This sample includes further DNA sequences coding for the same CDR3. This chain joins TRBV5-6 and TRBJ1-4, with D tentatively TRBD1 (6 bases). The CDR3 has 18 residues. V gave up 5 bases and J gave up 0 bases, with 20 bases separating them. CDR1 is SGHDT, CDR2 YYEEEE, per germline. The CDR3 nucleotides are TGTGCCAGCAGTACAGGGCCCGCGGATTTTGCAACTAATGAAAAACTGTTTTTT. Its translation: CASSTGPADFATNEKLFF.

The J gene is TRBJ1-1, the V gene TRBV5-1; the match to TRBD1 covers 8 bases. V shed 1 base and J 6 bases; nucleotides not matched to a gene: 11. CDR1 is SGHRS and CDR2 is YFSETQ in the germline V gene. This CDR3 comprises 16 residues. The CDR3 region has the DNA TGCGCCAGCAGCTTGACTTTGGGGTTACAGGGGGCTGAAGCTTTCTTT. Translating it yields CASSLTLGLQGAEAFF.

The chain couples TRBV10-3 to TRBJ1-1; 12 positions match TRBD1. This CDR3 has 15 amino acids. Germline-derived CDR1 and CDR2 are ENHRY and SYGVKD. With V trimmed by 7 bases and J by 1 base, 4 bases remained unmatched. The CDR3 DNA sequence: TGTGCCATCACGGGGACAGGGGGCGCGAACACTGAAGCTTTCTTT. Its translation: CAITGTGGANTEAFF.